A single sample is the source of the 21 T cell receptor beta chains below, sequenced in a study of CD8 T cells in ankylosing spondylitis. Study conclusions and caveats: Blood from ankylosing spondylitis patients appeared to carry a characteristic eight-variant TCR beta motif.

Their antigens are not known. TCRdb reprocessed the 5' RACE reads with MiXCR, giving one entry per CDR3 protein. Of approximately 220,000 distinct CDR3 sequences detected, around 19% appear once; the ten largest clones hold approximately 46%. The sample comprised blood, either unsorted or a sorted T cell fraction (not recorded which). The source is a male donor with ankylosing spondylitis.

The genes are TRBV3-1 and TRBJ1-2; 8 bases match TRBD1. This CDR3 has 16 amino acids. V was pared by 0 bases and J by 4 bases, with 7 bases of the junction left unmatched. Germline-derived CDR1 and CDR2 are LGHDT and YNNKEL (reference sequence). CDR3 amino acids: CASSQDPRTGIYGYTF. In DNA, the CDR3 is TGTGCCAGCAGCCAAGATCCCCGGACAGGGATCTATGGCTACACCTTC.

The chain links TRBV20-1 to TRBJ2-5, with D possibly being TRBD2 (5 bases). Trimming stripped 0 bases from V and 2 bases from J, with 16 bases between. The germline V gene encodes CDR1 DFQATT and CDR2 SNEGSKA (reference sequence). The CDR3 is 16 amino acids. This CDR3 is CSARDLYFSGQETQYF. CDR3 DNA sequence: TGCAGTGCTAGAGATCTATACTTCAGCGGACAAGAGACCCAGTACTTC.

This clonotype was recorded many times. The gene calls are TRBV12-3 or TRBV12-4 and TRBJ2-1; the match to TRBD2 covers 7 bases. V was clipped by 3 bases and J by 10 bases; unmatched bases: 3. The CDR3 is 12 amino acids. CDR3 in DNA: TGTGCCAGCAGTTTCATACTAGCGGAGCAGTTCTTC. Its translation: CASSFILAEQFF.

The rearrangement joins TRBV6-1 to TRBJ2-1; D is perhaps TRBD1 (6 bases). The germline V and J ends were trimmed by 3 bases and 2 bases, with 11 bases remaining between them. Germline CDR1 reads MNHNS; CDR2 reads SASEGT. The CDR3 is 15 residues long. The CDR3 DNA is TGTGCCAGCAGTGATGGGACAACCACCTACAATGAGCAGTTCTTC. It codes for CASSDGTTTYNEQFF.

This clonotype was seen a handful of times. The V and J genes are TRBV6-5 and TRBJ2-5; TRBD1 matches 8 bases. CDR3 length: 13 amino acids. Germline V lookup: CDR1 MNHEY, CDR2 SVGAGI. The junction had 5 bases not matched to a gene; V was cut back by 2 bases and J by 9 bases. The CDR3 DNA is TGTGCCAGCAGTTACCACCAACAGGGGGCCCAGTACTTC. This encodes CASSYHQQGAQYF.

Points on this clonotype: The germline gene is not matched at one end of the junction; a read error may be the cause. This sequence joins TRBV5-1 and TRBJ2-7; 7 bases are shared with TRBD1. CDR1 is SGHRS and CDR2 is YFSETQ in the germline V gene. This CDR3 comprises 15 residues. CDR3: CASSDDRAFSYGQYF. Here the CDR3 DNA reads TGCGCCAGCAGCGACGACAGGGCGTTCTCCTACGGGCAGTACTTC. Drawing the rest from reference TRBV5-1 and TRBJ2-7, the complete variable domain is KAGVTQTPRYLIKTRGQQVTLSCSPISGHRSVSWYQQTPGQGLQFLFEYFSETQRNKGNFPGRFSGRQFSNSRSEMNVSTLELGDSALYLCASSDDRAFSYGQYFGPGTRLTVT.

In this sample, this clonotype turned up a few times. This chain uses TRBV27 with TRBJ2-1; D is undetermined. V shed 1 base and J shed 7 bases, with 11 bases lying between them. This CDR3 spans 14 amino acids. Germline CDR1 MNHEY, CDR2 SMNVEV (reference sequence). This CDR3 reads CASSLFNTENEQFF. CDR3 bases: TGTGCCAGCAGTTTATTTAATACCGAGAATGAGCAGTTCTTC.

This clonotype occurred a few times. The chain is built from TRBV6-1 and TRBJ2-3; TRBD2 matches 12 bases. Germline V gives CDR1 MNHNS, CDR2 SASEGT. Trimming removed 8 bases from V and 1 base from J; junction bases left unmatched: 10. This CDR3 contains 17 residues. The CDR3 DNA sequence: TGTGCCAGCTCAAGACTAGCGGGGGAGTTCGGCACAGATACGCAGTATTTT. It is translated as CASSRLAGEFGTDTQYF.

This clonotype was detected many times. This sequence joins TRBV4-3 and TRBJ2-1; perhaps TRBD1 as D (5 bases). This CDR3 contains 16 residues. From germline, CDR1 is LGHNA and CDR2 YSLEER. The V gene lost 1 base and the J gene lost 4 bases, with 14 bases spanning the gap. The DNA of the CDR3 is TGCGCCAGCAGCCAAGTGGCAGGGTCCGGATACAATGAGCAGTTCTTC. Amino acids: CASSQVAGSGYNEQFF.

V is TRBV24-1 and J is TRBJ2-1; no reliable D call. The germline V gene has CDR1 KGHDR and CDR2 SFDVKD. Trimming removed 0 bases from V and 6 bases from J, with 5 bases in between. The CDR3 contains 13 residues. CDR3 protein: CATSDLLGNEQFF. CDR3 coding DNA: TGTGCCACCAGTGATTTGCTCGGCAATGAGCAGTTCTTC.

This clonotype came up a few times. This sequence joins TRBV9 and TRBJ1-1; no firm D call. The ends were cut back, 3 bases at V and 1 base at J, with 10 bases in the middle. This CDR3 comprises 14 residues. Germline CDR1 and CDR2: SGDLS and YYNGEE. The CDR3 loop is CASSDPQQNTEAFF. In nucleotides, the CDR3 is TGTGCCAGCAGCGACCCACAGCAGAACACTGAAGCTTTCTTT.

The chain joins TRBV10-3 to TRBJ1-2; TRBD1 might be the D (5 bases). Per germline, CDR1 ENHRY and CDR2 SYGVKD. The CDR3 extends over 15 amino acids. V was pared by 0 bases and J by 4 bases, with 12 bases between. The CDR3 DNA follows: TGTGCCATCAGTGAGTCGGGGGATCTAGGCTATGGCTACACCTTC. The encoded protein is CAISESGDLGYGYTF.

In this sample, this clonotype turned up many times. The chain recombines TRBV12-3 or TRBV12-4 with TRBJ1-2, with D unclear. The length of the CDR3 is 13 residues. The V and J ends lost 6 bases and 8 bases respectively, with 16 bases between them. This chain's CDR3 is CASSPSGSDGYTF. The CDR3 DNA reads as TGTGCCAGCAGCCCCTCGGGGTCCGACGGCTACACCTTC.

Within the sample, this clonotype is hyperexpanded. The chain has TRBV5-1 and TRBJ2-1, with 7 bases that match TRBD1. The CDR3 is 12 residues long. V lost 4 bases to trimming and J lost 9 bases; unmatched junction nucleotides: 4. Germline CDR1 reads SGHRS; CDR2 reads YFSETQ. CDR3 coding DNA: TGCGCCAGCAGCCGACAGGGTGTTGAGCAGTTCTTC. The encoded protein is CASSRQGVEQFF.

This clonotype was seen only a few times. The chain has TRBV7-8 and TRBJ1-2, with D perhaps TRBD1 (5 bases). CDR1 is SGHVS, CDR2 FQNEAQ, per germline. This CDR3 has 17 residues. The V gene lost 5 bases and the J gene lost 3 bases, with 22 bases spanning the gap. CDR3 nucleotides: TGTGCCAGCAGCACACTAACCGCCTCCGGGGGAGACTATGGCTACACCTTC. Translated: CASSTLTASGGDYGYTF.

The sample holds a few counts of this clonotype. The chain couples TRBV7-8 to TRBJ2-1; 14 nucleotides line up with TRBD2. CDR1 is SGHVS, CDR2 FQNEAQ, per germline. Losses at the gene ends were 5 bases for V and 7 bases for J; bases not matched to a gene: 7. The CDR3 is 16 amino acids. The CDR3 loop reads CASSHETSGRVNEQFF. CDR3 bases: TGTGCCAGCAGCCACGAGACTAGCGGGAGGGTTAATGAGCAGTTCTTC.

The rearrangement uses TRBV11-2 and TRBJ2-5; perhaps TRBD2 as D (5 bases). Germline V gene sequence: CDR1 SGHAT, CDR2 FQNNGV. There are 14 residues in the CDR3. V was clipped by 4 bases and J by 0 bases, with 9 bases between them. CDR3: CASSSQRNQETQYF. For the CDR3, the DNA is TGTGCCAGCAGCTCCCAGCGGAACCAAGAGACCCAGTACTTC. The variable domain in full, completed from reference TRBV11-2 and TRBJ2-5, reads EAGVAQSPRYKIIEKRQSVAFWCNPISGHATLYWYQQILGQGPKLLIQFQNNGVVDDSQLPKDRFSAERLKGVDSTLKIQPAKLEDSAVYLCASSSQRNQETQYFGPGTRLLVL.

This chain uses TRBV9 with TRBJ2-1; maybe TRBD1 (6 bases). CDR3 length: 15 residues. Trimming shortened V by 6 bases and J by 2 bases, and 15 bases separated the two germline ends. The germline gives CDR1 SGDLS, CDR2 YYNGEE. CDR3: CASTPQGYPYNEQFF. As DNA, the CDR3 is TGTGCCAGCACCCCTCAGGGGTACCCCTACAATGAGCAGTTCTTC.

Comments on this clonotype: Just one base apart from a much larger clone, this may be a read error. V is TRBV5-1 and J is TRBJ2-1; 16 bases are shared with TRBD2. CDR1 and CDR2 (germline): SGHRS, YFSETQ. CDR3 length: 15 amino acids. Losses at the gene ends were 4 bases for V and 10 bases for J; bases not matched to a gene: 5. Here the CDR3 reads CASSPGTSGGEEQFF. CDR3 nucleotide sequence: TGCGCCAGCAGCCCTGGGACTAGCGGGGGGGAAGAGCAGTTCTTC. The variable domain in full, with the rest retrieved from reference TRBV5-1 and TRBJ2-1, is KAGVTQTPRYLIKTRGQQVTLSCSPISGHRSVSWYQQTPGQGLQFLFEYFSETQRNKGNFPGRFSGRQFSNSRSEMNVSTLELGDSALYLCASSPGTSGGEEQFFGPGTRLTVL.

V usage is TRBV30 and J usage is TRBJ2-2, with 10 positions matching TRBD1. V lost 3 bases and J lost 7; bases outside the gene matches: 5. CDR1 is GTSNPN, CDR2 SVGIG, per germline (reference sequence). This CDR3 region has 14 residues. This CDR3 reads CAWRPGTGVGELFF. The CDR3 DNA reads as TGTGCCTGGAGACCCGGGACAGGGGTCGGGGAGCTGTTTTTT.

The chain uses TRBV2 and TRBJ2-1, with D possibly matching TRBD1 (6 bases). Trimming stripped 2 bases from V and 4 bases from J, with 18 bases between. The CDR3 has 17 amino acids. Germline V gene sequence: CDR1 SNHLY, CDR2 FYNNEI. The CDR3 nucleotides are TGTGCCAGCAGTGAACCCCTTGCAGGGGTATCTTACAATGAGCAGTTCTTC. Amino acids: CASSEPLAGVSYNEQFF.